The clone carrying this T cell receptor (beta chain) was recorded a few times. The data were obtained in a study of CD8 T cells in ankylosing spondylitis. With V trimmed by 5 bases and J by 6 bases, 7 bases remained unmatched. The CDR3 has 15 residues. MiXCR was run by TCRdb on the 5' RACE reads, yielding one entry per CDR3 protein. This table has 200,000 to 300,000 distinct CDR3 sequences, roughly a third appearing once. This clonotype was obtained from a male donor with ankylosing spondylitis or in good health (not recorded which). Sequenced: blood, either unsorted or a sorted T cell fraction (not recorded which). This rearrangement joins TRBV12-3 or TRBV12-4 to TRBJ1-5, with 10 bases fitting TRBD1. For the CDR3, the DNA is TGTGCCAGCAGTCGGGGACAGGGGCTAGGTCAGCCCCAGCATTTT. Its protein is CASSRGQGLGQPQHF.